This T cell receptor (beta chain) was profiled in a study of blood T cell repertoires in COVID-19. In the study overall: The United States, Italy and Spain supplied acute and convalescent COVID-19 samples. PBMCs, B-cell-depleted T cells, or T cells provided the cDNA or gDNA that made up the material.

In the source study's methods: Amplification of reference gene primers provided the estimated nucleated cell counts. The repertoire was sequenced with immunoSEQ multiplex PCR; TCRdb's copy has only in-frame clones and lacks some. V and J calls and clone size come straight from that table; D and trimming were deduced from the DNA. The data contain some 76,000 clones, roughly 90% of them singletons. The junction had 7 bases not matched to a gene; V was cut back by 8 bases and J by 2 bases. Germline V gene sequence: CDR1 MDHEN, CDR2 SYDVKM. This CDR3 spans 14 amino acids. The chain has TRBV28 and TRBJ2-7; 9 nucleotides match TRBD1. Material for sequencing was peripheral blood. This clonotype was obtained from a man aged 80 or over in a cohort sampled during active COVID-19. The CDR3 DNA is TGTGCCAGCCGAGGACAGGGGTTGACCTACGAGCAGTACGTC. Protein sequence: CASRGQGLTYEQYV.